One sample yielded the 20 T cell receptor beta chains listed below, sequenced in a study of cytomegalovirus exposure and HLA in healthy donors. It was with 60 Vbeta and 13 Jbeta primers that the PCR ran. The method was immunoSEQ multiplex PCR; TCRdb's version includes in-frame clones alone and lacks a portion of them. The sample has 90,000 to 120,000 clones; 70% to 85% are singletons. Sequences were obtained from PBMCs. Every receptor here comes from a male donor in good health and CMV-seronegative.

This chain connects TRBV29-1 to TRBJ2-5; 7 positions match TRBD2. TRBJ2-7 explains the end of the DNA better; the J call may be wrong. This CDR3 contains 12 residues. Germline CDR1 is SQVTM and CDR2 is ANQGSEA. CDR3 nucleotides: TGCAGCGTTGAAGGCTTAGCGGGCGAGCAGTACTTC. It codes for CSVEGLAGEQYF.

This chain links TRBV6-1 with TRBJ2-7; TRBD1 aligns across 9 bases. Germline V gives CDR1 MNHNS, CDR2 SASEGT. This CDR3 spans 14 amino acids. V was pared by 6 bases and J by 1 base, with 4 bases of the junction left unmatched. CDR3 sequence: CASRGQGGSYEQYF. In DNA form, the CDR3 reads TGTGCCAGCAGGGGACAGGGTGGGTCCTACGAGCAGTACTTC.

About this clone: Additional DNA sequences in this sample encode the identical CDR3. The CDR3 bases are TGTGCCAGCAGTGGGAGACTAGCGGGACGGTTGGGAGAGACCCAGTACTTC. Protein: CASSGRLAGRLGETQYF. This chain joins TRBV6-1 and TRBJ2-5, with 11 bases matching TRBD2. The germline V gene has CDR1 MNHNS and CDR2 SASEGT. The CDR3 is 17 residues long. J was trimmed by 4 bases and V by 4 bases; bases with no gene match: 11.

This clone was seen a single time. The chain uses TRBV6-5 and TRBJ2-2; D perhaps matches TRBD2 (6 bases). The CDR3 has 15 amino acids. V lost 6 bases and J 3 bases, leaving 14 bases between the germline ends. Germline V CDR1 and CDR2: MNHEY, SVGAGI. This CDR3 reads CASSYREWDTGELFF. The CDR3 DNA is TGTGCCAGCAGCTATCGGGAGTGGGACACCGGGGAGCTGTTTTTT.

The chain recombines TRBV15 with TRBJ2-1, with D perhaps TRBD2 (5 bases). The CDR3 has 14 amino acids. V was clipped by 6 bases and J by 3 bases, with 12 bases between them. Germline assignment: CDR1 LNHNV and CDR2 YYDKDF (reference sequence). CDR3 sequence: CATSREEDYNEQFF. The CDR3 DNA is TGTGCCACCAGTCGGGAAGAGGACTACAATGAGCAGTTCTTC.

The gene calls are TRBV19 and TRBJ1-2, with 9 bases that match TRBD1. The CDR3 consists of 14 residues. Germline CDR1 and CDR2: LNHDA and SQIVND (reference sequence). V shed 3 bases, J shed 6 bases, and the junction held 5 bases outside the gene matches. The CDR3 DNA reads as TGTGCCAGTAGTATCGGAGGACAGGGGCATGGCTACACCTTC. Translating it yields CASSIGGQGHGYTF.

This chain's CDR3 is CASSDLPPGGYRDQPQHF. In DNA, the CDR3 is TGTGCCAGCAGCGATCTCCCCCCTGGAGGGTATAGGGATCAGCCCCAGCATTTT. This chain uses TRBV25-1 with TRBJ1-5; D is ambiguous. Between the trimmed V and J ends, which lost 6 bases and 5 bases, there was a span of 26 bases. The CDR3 sequence is 18 residues long. Germline values: CDR1 MGHDK, CDR2 SYGVNS.

CDR3 loop: CASSKATGQGENEQYF. The CDR3 DNA reads TGTGCCAGCAGCAAAGCGACGGGACAGGGGGAGAACGAGCAGTACTTC. This sequence joins TRBV21-1 and TRBJ2-7; the D call of TRBD1 is as the table states it, not checked on the DNA. TRBV21-1 counts as a pseudogene. This CDR3 has 16 amino acids.

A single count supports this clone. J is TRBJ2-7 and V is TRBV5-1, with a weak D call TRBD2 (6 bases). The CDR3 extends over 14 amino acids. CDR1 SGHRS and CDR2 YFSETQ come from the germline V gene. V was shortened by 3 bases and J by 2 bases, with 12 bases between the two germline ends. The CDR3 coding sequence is TGCGCCAGCAGCTGGGACTTGCCAACCTACGAGCAGTACTTC. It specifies CASSWDLPTYEQYF.

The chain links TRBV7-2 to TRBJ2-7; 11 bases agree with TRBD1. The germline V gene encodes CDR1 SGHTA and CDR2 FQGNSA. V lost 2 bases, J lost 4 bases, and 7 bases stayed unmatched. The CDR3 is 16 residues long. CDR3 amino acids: CASSLLAGTGGYEQYF. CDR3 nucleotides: TGTGCCAGCAGCTTACTGGCCGGGACAGGGGGGTACGAGCAGTACTTC.

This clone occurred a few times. The CDR3 DNA reads TGTGCCAGCAGGGGGCAGGGAAACGAGCAGTACTTC. Its protein product is CASRGQGNEQYF. The J gene is TRBJ2-7, the V gene TRBV5-5; D is possibly TRBD1 (5 bases). This CDR3 spans 12 amino acids. V was clipped by 5 bases and J by 5 bases, with 11 bases between them. Germline CDR1 is SGHKS and CDR2 is YYEKEE (reference sequence).

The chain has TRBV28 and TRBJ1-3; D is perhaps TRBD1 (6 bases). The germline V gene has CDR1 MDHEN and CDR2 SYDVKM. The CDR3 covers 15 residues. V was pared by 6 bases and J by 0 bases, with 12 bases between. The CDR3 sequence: CASRSDRHSGNTIYF. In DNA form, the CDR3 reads TGTGCCAGCAGGTCAGACAGGCACTCTGGAAACACCATATATTTT. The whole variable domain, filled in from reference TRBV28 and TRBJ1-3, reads DVKVTQSSRYLVKRTGEKVFLECVQDMDHENMFWYRQDPGLGLRLIYFSYDVKMKEKGDIPEGYSVSREKKERFSLILESASTNQTSMYLCASRSDRHSGNTIYFGEGSWLTVV.

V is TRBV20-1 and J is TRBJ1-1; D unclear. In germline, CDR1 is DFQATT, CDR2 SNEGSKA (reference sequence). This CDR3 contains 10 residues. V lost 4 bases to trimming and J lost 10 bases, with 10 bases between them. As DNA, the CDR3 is TGCAGTGCTACGTGGGCAATAGCTTTCTTT. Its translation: CSATWAIAFF.

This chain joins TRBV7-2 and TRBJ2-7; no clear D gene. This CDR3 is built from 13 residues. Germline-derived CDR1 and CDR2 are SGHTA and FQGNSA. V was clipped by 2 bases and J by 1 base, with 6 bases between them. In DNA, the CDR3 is TGTGCCAGCAGCTTATGGGCATCCTACGAGCAGTACTTC. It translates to CASSLWASYEQYF. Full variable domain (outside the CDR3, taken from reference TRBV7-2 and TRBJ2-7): GAGVSQSPSNKVTEKGKDVELRCDPISGHTALYWYRQSLGQGLEFLIYFQGNSAPDKSGLPSDRFSAERTGGSVSTLTIQRTQQEDSAVYLCASSLWASYEQYFGPGTRLTVT.

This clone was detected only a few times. CDR3 bases: TGTGCCAGCACCCCAGCAGCGGACTCCTCCTACGAGCAGTACTTC. Protein sequence: CASTPAADSSYEQYF. This chain connects TRBV28 to TRBJ2-7; tentatively, D is TRBD2 (5 bases). CDR1 is MDHEN and CDR2 is SYDVKM in the germline V gene. V lost 7 bases and J 0 bases, leaving 16 bases between the germline ends. The CDR3 consists of 15 residues.

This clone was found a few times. The CDR3: CASSEIHLNTEAFF. DNA for the CDR3: TGTGCCAGCAGTGAAATACATCTGAACACTGAAGCTTTCTTT. The chain employs TRBV6-1 and TRBJ1-1, with D unclear. The CDR3 extends over 14 amino acids. The V gene lost 2 bases and the J gene lost 0 bases, with 7 bases spanning the gap. Germline assignment: CDR1 MNHNS and CDR2 SASEGT.

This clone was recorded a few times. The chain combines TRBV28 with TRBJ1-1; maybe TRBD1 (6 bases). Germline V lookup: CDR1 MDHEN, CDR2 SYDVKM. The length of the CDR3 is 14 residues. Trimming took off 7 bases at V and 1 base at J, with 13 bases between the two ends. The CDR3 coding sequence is TGTGCCAGCAAAATTACAGGGAGGAACACTGAAGCTTTCTTT. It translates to CASKITGRNTEAFF.

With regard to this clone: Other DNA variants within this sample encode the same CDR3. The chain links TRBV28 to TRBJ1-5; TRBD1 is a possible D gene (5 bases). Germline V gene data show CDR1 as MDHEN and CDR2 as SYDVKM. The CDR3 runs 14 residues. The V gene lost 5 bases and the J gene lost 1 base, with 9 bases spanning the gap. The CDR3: CASSQGGSNQPQHF. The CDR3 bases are TGTGCCAGCAGTCAGGGTGGGAGCAATCAGCCCCAGCATTTT.

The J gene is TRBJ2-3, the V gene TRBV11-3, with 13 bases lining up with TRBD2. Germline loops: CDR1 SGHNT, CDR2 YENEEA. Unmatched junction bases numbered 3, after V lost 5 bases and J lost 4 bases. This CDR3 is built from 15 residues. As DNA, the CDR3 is TGTGCCAGCAGCCTGGGACTAGCGGGACCAGATACGCAGTATTTT. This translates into CASSLGLAGPDTQYF.

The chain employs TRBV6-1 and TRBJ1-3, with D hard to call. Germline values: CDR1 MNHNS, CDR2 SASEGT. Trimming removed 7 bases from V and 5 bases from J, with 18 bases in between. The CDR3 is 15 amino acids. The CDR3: CASTPRWSRRNTIYF. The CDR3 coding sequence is TGTGCCAGCACCCCGAGGTGGTCCCGCAGAAACACCATATATTTT.